This T cell receptor beta chain was captured by sequencing in a study of cytomegalovirus exposure and HLA in healthy donors (dated by TCRdb to 2017 to 2019). At the level of the whole study: According to a later analysis, the 100 to 150 validation repertoires were produced on the same platform as the roughly 600 repertoires of the first cohort. Besides the first cohort of hundreds of subjects, a separate validation cohort made up of roughly 120 different subjects was used. The aim of the study was to test whether cataloging public T cell receptors could identify signatures of past pathogen exposure. The study combined high-throughput TCR immunosequencing, statistical association of individual TCRs with disease status, and machine learning to predict cytomegalovirus infection status.

Cut back by 4 bases and 5 bases, the V and J ends lie 9 bases apart. CDR1 and CDR2, looked up from the germline V gene, are SGHRS and YFSETQ. Including cysteine and phenylalanine, the CDR3 has 12 amino acids. Only CDR3 DNA is held: 36 bases, read in frame from base 1. The donors were included in the validation cohort of approximately 120 subjects, a group kept apart from the roughly 680-subject first cohort. The study at large found these results: The classifier was reported to diagnose cytomegalovirus status with high specificity and sensitivity in both the original cohort and the validation cohort. The validation cohort had no HLA typing available for a later analysis, so co-occurrence within that cohort was assessed over all 110 or so repertoires. The authors suggested that the approach could potentially be extended to other disease states and immunological phenotypes. A later analysis found that TCRs clustered in the first cohort also tended to co-occur in the 120 validation repertoires, with approximately 94% of cluster scores above 0. In vitro tests confirmed that a few of the cytomegalovirus-associated TCR beta chains recognize cytomegalovirus antigens. A total of about 150 TCR beta chains were listed by the study as associated with cytomegalovirus. Most TCR sequences were observed very rarely across donors, whereas some public TCRs were present in many individuals.

The receptor library was made with the immunoSEQ multiplex PCR assay. Regarding the original processing steps: A statistical classification framework was developed to diagnose cytomegalovirus status using the catalog of TCR beta chain sequences. Held by TCRdb, this immuneACCESS table contains in-frame sequences only and omits some clones. Under half of the omission traces to an unresolved V gene where checked; the cause of the rest is unknown. V and J calls and clone size follow that table, whereas D and trimming were derived from the DNA. A total of around 300,000 clones appear in this sample, roughly 85% of them only once. The top ten constitute around 1% of the sample. Concerning this clone itself: Its antigen is unknown. Base-call qualities are not available, and no considerably larger clone is one nucleotide away.

The TCR was taken from a woman younger than 35 in good health and CMV-seronegative. What was sequenced was PBMCs. The rearrangement combines TRBV5-1 with TRBJ2-5; no D segment can be confidently identified. The base sequence is TGCGCCAGCAGCCCGGGTAGGGAGACCCAGTACTTC. Its amino acids are CASSPGRETQYF.